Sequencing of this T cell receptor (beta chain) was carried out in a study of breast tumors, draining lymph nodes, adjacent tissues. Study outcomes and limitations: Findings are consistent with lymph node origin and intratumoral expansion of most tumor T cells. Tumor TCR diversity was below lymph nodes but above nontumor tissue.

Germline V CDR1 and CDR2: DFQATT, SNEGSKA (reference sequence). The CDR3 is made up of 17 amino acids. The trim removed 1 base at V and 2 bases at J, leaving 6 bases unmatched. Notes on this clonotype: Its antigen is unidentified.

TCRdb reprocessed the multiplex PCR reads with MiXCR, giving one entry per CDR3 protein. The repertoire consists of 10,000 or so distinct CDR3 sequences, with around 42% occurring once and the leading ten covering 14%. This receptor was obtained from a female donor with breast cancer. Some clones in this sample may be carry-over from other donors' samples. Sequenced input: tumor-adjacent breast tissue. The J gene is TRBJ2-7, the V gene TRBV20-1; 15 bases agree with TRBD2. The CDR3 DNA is TGCAGTGCTAGAGTCGGGACTAGCGGGAGGAGGGCCTACGAGCAGTACTTC. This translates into CSARVGTSGRRAYEQYF.